This T cell receptor (beta chain) came from a study of shared clonotypes between healthy human individuals. The overall study: Used for every donor were three CD4 naive, three CD4 memory, two CD8 naive and one CD8 memory plate. Study-wide findings and caveats: Rarefaction gave evidence that sorted-subset sequencing remained incomplete despite large depth.

V was shortened by 10 bases and J by 3 bases, with 14 bases between the two germline ends. CDR3 length equals 13 residues. CDR1 is MNHEY, CDR2 SVGAGI, per germline. Among the donors, all were Caucasian adults who lived in Nashville, Tennessee. Generated by immunoSEQ multiplex PCR, the TCRdb table keeps only in-frame clones and is missing some. Of approximately 2,300,000 clones in the sample, approximately 90% were seen once. A word on this clone: Antigen unknown.

The sequence derives from a man aged 18 to 35 in good health. Some clones in this sample may be carry-over from other donors' samples. The J gene is TRBJ2-3, the V gene TRBV6-5; D unresolved. Sequencing was done on a sample of naive CD4+ T cells from PBMCs. This sample's subset: CD45RA+ positively selected. In nucleotides, the CDR3 is TGTGCCACCAAGATCCGGTCGACAGATACGCAGTATTTT. Protein product: CATKIRSTDTQYF.